These 20 T cell receptor beta chains were sequenced from one sample in a study of CXCR3-negative and CXCR3-positive naive CD8 T cells. In preparing the TRB cDNA libraries, 5' RACE with UMI labels was used. For each CDR3 protein, TCRdb gives one entry from its re-call of the 5' RACE reads, without DNA. This sample's table reports about 43,000 distinct CDR3 sequences. The sequenced sample was memory CD8+ T cells from blood. The receptor source for this set is a human donor in good health. Some clones in this sample may be carry-over from other donors' samples.

J is TRBJ1-1 and V is TRBV7-2. This CDR3 spans 16 amino acids. Germline CDR1 is SGHTA and CDR2 is FQGNSA. The CDR3 loop reads CASSLVGDGRNTEAFF.

This chain joins TRBV2 and TRBJ2-5; the TRBD2 assignment by TCRdb is unverifiable without DNA. The V gene's germline CDR1 is SNHLY and CDR2 FYNNEI. This CDR3 contains 12 residues. CDR3 region: CASSSGQETQYF.

V usage is TRBV7-3 and J usage is TRBJ1-1; there is no DNA to check the TCRdb D call of TRBD1. CDR1 SGHTA and CDR2 FQGTGA come from the germline V gene. The CDR3 is made up of 15 amino acids. CDR3 sequence: CASSLRGPGDTEAFF.

The chain carries TRBV20-1 and TRBJ2-7. Germline V gene data show CDR1 as DFQATT and CDR2 as SNEGSKA (reference sequence). The CDR3 has 13 amino acids. The CDR3 here is CSARAHGAYEQYF.

The chain uses TRBV12-3 or TRBV12-4 and TRBJ2-1; no DNA is available, so the TRBD2 call from TCRdb remains unchecked. CDR3 length equals 17 residues. The CDR3 reads CASSFSLSSGGYNEQFF.

J is TRBJ2-6 and V is TRBV4-2. The CDR3 spans 15 residues. Germline lookup yields CDR1 LGHNA and CDR2 YNFKEQ. This chain's CDR3 is CASSQDNSGANVLTF.

The chain combines TRBV14 with TRBJ2-1. The CDR3 has 13 amino acids. Germline CDR1 and CDR2: SGHDN and FVKESK. Here the CDR3 reads CASSQEVNNEQFF.

The chain links TRBV25-1 to TRBJ1-1; TCRdb picks TRBD1, but there is no DNA to check that call. The CDR3 loop spans 15 amino acids. Germline assignment: CDR1 MGHDK and CDR2 SYGVNS. The CDR3 spells CASSELGDGDTEAFF. Based on the CDR3 plus reference TRBV25-1 and TRBJ1-1, the full variable domain is EADIYQTPRYLVIGTGKKITLECSQTMGHDKMYWYQQDPGMELHLIHYSYGVNSTEKGDLSSESTVSRIRTEHFPLTLESARPSHTSQYLCASSELGDGDTEAFFGQGTRLTVV.

V usage is TRBV20-1 and J usage is TRBJ2-3; TCRdb's D call, TRBD1, is unchecked because there is no DNA. Germline CDR1 and CDR2: DFQATT and SNEGSKA (reference sequence). This CDR3 region has 16 residues. The CDR3 region is CSATRDTTLSTDTQYF.

This chain joins TRBV7-9 and TRBJ2-5; no DNA is available, so the TRBD1 call from TCRdb remains unchecked. The CDR3 runs 14 residues. Germline values: CDR1 SEHNR, CDR2 FQNEAQ (reference sequence). The CDR3 sequence: CASSSTGGIETQYF. The whole variable domain, remainder taken from reference TRBV7-9 and TRBJ2-5, is DTGVSQNPRHKITKRGQNVTFRCDPISEHNRLYWYRQTLGQGPEFLTYFQNEAQLEKSRLLSDRFSAERPKGSFSTLEIQRTEQGDSAMYLCASSSTGGIETQYFGPGTRLLVL.

V usage is TRBV6-5 and J usage is TRBJ2-2; the TCRdb call, TRBD1, lacks DNA for checking. The V gene's germline CDR1 is MNHEY and CDR2 SVGAGI. This CDR3 contains 20 residues. This CDR3 is CASSYSSASEQGQRTGELFF.

The chain is built from TRBV14 and TRBJ2-1; TCRdb lists TRBD2, though no DNA is available to test this call. The CDR3 totals 15 residues. Germline CDR1 SGHDN, CDR2 FVKESK. This CDR3 is CASTTAGRTLNEQFF.

The rearrangement links TRBV7-8 to TRBJ2-7. The CDR3 sequence is 14 residues long. Germline CDR1 is SGHVS and CDR2 is FQNEAQ. CDR3 sequence: CASRSADYPYEQYF.

The genes are TRBV7-9 and TRBJ2-3; TCRdb lists TRBD2, though no DNA is available to test this call. The CDR3 has 15 residues. Germline V gene lookup returns CDR1 SEHNR and CDR2 FQNEAQ (reference sequence). CDR3 residues: CASSLLTSGADTQYF.

This chain uses TRBV13 with TRBJ2-7; TCRdb gives TRBD1 as the D gene, but with no DNA this cannot be confirmed. The V gene's germline CDR1 is PRHDT and CDR2 FYEKMQ (reference sequence). The length of the CDR3 is 13 residues. The CDR3 spells CASILGGSGEQYF.

This chain connects TRBV29-1 to TRBJ2-1; the D call from TCRdb, TRBD1, cannot be confirmed without DNA. CDR3 length: 15 amino acids. Germline assignment: CDR1 SQVTM and CDR2 ANQGSEA. CDR3 sequence: CSATRGAQGYNEQFF.

CDR3 sequence reads: CATSLAGGLHEQFF. The chain recombines TRBV24-1 with TRBJ2-1; TCRdb selects TRBD2, and the lack of DNA leaves this call unchecked. This CDR3 contains 14 residues. Germline CDR1 is KGHDR and CDR2 is SFDVKD.

V is TRBV7-6 and J is TRBJ2-7. CDR1 SGHVS and CDR2 FNYEAQ come from the germline V gene. The CDR3 is 12 amino acids. The CDR3 reads CASSLLSGEQYF.

V is TRBV7-9 and J is TRBJ1-5; TCRdb's D call, TRBD1, is unchecked because there is no DNA. The CDR3 totals 19 residues. The germline CDR1 and CDR2 sequences are SEHNR and FQNEAQ (reference sequence). CDR3 in amino acids: CASSLEGQGFIDFGQPQHF.

J is TRBJ2-2 and V is TRBV4-3; the D call from TCRdb, TRBD1, cannot be confirmed without DNA. The germline V gene encodes CDR1 LGHNA and CDR2 YSLEER. The CDR3 sequence is 16 residues long. The CDR3 loop is CASSHSNFRGPGELFF.